The 29 T cell receptor beta chains given below trace back to one sample, sequenced in a study of shared clonotypes between healthy human individuals. Profiled with immunoSEQ multiplex PCR; TCRdb holds only in-frame clones, not every one. This table has over 2,000,000 clones, approximately 92% appearing once. The naive CD8 subset, CD45RO-negative cells positively selected for CCR7, excluded terminally differentiated effector memory CD45RA+ cells. Source material: naive CD8+ T cells from PBMCs. Receptors were obtained from a man in his late teens or twenties in good health. Some clones in this sample may be carry-over from other donors' samples.

The chain recombines TRBV5-1 with TRBJ2-2; D is unresolved. The CDR3 runs 15 residues. Germline CDR1 SGHRS, CDR2 YFSETQ. The V end was cut by 8 bases, the J end by 0 bases, with 14 bases between. The CDR3 DNA follows: TGCGCCAGTGGGATGACGAGCTCGAACACCGGGGAGCTGTTTTTT. The encoded protein is CASGMTSSNTGELFF.

The chain uses TRBV9 and TRBJ2-5, with D unclear. The CDR3 totals 17 residues. V gave up 0 bases and J gave up 3 bases, with 18 bases separating them. CDR1 is SGDLS and CDR2 is YYNGEE in the germline V gene. The CDR3 protein is CASSVASNRRVEETQYF. The CDR3 DNA is TGTGCCAGCAGCGTAGCTAGTAATCGGCGTGTCGAAGAGACCCAGTACTTC. Complete variable domain (other parts from reference TRBV9 and TRBJ2-5): DSGVTQTPKHLITATGQRVTLRCSPRSGDLSVYWYQQSLDQGLQFLIQYYNGEERAKGNILERFSAQQFPDLHSELNLSSLELGDSALYFCASSVASNRRVEETQYFGPGTRLLVL.

In its sample, this clone was seen once. The chain is built from TRBV5-1 and TRBJ2-2; D gene ambiguous. The V gene lost 3 bases and the J gene lost 2 bases, with 8 bases spanning the gap. Germline lookup yields CDR1 SGHRS and CDR2 YFSETQ. The CDR3 is 14 residues long. Here the CDR3 reads CASSYRQNTGELFF. CDR3 coding DNA: TGCGCCAGCAGCTACCGGCAAAACACCGGGGAGCTGTTTTTT.

J is TRBJ2-5 and V is TRBV5-6; TRBD1 agrees at 11 bases. The CDR3 loop spans 13 amino acids. Germline V gene data show CDR1 as SGHDT and CDR2 as YYEEEE. With 7 bases clipped from V and 8 bases from J, the junction kept 7 bases outside the gene matches. CDR3 nucleotide sequence: TGTGCCAGCGGGTACGGGACAGGGGGTACCCAGTACTTC. Its translation: CASGYGTGGTQYF.

The chain couples TRBV7-3 to TRBJ1-2; 8 positions agree with TRBD1. Trimming cost V 3 bases and J 9 bases; bases outside gene matches: 12. Germline lookup yields CDR1 SGHTA and CDR2 FQGTGA. This CDR3 has 15 residues. As DNA, the CDR3 is TGTGCCAGCAGCTTGGCGGGACAGGCTCAAGGAAGCTACACCTTC. It is translated as CASSLAGQAQGSYTF. The full variable domain, in which reference TRBV7-3 and TRBJ1-2 provide the parts outside the CDR3, is GAGVSQTPSNKVTEKGKYVELRCDPISGHTALYWYRQSLGQGPEFLIYFQGTGAADDSGLPNDRFFAVRPEGSVSTLKIQRTERGDSAVYLCASSLAGQAQGSYTFGSGTRLTVV.

The rearrangement uses TRBV5-4 and TRBJ1-1; the D gene is possibly TRBD1 (5 bases). The CDR3 extends over 16 amino acids. Per germline, CDR1 SGHNT and CDR2 YYREEE (reference sequence). V lost 1 base, J lost 4 bases, and 17 bases lay in between. CDR3 protein: CASSLPPTQGGTEAFF. The CDR3 DNA reads as TGTGCCAGCAGCTTGCCCCCGACTCAGGGAGGCACTGAAGCTTTCTTT.

This chain connects TRBV27 to TRBJ2-7; no reliable D call. Trimming took off 5 bases at V and 1 base at J, with 15 bases between the two ends. Per germline, CDR1 MNHEY and CDR2 SMNVEV (reference sequence). The length of the CDR3 is 15 residues. CDR3 coding DNA: TGTGCCAGCAGTCCCACTTACACCCCTTCCTACGAGCAGTACTTC. As protein: CASSPTYTPSYEQYF.

The V call is TRBV7-8, the J call TRBJ1-1; a possible D gene is TRBD1 (6 bases). Germline values: CDR1 SGHVS, CDR2 FQNEAQ. V was trimmed by 4 bases and J by 0 bases, leaving 12 bases between them. CDR3 length equals 15 residues. The DNA for the CDR3 is TGTGCCAGCAGCTCCCCACAGGGCGTGAACACTGAAGCTTTCTTT. This gives the protein CASSSPQGVNTEAFF.

In the case of this clone: At the DNA level, this CDR3 is encoded by other sequences in the same sample as well. The gene calls are TRBV28 and TRBJ2-3; weak D call: TRBD1 (5 bases). CDR3 size: 14 residues. Germline lookup yields CDR1 MDHEN and CDR2 SYDVKM. The V and J ends lost 3 bases and 3 bases respectively, with 10 bases between them. CDR3 sequence (DNA): TGTGCCAGCAGTTTGGGGCTGGGAACAGATACGCAGTATTTT. Translated: CASSLGLGTDTQYF.

The chain is built from TRBV18 and TRBJ1-3, with D possibly matching TRBD1 (6 bases). V was trimmed by 3 bases and J by 4 bases, leaving 16 bases between them. The CDR3 contains 16 residues. Per germline, CDR1 KGHSH and CDR2 LQKENI. The CDR3 reads CASSPPLGGGGNTIYF. The DNA of the CDR3 is TGTGCCAGCTCACCCCCCCTGGGGGGGGGCGGAAACACCATATATTTT.

V is TRBV9 and J is TRBJ2-3; D not certain. This CDR3 has 14 amino acids. V lost 2 bases and J 2 bases, leaving 9 bases between the germline ends. CDR1 and CDR2 (germline): SGDLS, YYNGEE. This CDR3 is CASSVEKYTDTQYF. The CDR3 nucleotides are TGTGCCAGCAGCGTTGAGAAGTACACAGATACGCAGTATTTT.

V is TRBV7-9 and J is TRBJ2-1; the match to TRBD2 covers 12 bases. V lost 5 bases to trimming and J lost 7 bases; unmatched junction nucleotides: 15. Germline V gives CDR1 SEHNR, CDR2 FQNEAQ (reference sequence). There are 18 residues in the CDR3. The CDR3 DNA is TGTGCCAGCAGCCCCACGAGACTAGCGGGAGCTCACATGAATGAGCAGTTCTTC. It translates to CASSPTRLAGAHMNEQFF.

Points on this clone: This sample also contains other DNA sequences that code for the same CDR3. The chain combines TRBV15 with TRBJ1-1; possible D gene TRBD1, 6 bases. Germline CDR1 reads LNHNV; CDR2 reads YYDKDF (reference sequence). V dropped 0 bases and J dropped 4 bases, with 9 bases sitting between them. The CDR3 is made up of 14 amino acids. CDR3 DNA: TGTGCCACCAGCAGAGACAGGGGTGGCACTGAAGCTTTCTTT. It specifies CATSRDRGGTEAFF.

V and J are TRBV7-4 and TRBJ2-1, with D possibly being TRBD1 or TRBD2 (5 bases each). CDR1 and CDR2 from the germline V gene are SGHVT and SQSDAQ. The ends were cut back, 5 bases at V and 0 bases at J, with 17 bases in the middle. The CDR3 contains 17 residues. The CDR3 reads CASSPGRGGFSYNEQFF. CDR3 coding DNA: TGTGCCAGCAGCCCAGGACGGGGCGGGTTCTCCTACAATGAGCAGTTCTTC.

V gene TRBV7-2 combines with J gene TRBJ2-7, with 7 bases identical to TRBD2. The germline CDR1 and CDR2 sequences are SGHTA and FQGNSA. V shed 3 bases, J shed 6 bases, and the junction held 8 bases outside the gene matches. This CDR3 contains 14 residues. Here the CDR3 reads CASSLSREFLEQYF. The CDR3 DNA is TGTGCCAGCAGCTTGTCGCGGGAGTTTCTCGAGCAGTACTTC.

The V and J genes are TRBV7-9 and TRBJ1-1; D is perhaps TRBD1 (5 bases). The CDR3 totals 13 residues. Trimming removed 5 bases at V and 10 bases at J, with 17 bases between. CDR1 is SEHNR, CDR2 FQNEAQ, per germline (reference sequence). DNA of the CDR3: TGTGCCAGCAGCCCGGAAGCGGACAAATTAGCTTTCTTT. It specifies CASSPEADKLAFF.

The CDR3 protein is CASSSRTGSVEQYF. The CDR3 DNA follows: TGTGCCAGCAGCTCTCGGACAGGGTCGGTGGAGCAGTACTTC. The rearrangement links TRBV7-9 to TRBJ2-7; 8 bases agree with TRBD1. Per germline, CDR1 SEHNR and CDR2 FQNEAQ (reference sequence). Trimming took 4 bases from V and 7 from J; bases not matched to a gene: 9. The CDR3 covers 14 residues.

The chain recombines TRBV28 with TRBJ2-3, with 7 bases lining up with TRBD2. After removal of 7 bases from V and 3 bases from J, the junction contained 10 bases not matched to a gene. Germline V gene lookup returns CDR1 MDHEN and CDR2 SYDVKM. The CDR3 is 15 residues long. CDR3 sequence (DNA): TGTGCCAGCACCCTGGGGGAGGGGCGGACAGATACGCAGTATTTT. It encodes CASTLGEGRTDTQYF.

J is TRBJ2-3 and V is TRBV18; D not resolved. V was trimmed by 8 bases and J by 2 bases, leaving 14 bases between them. This CDR3 is 14 amino acids long. The germline V gene has CDR1 KGHSH and CDR2 LQKENI. The CDR3, as DNA: TGTGCCAGCACACAATTTTGGACCACAGATACGCAGTATTTT. Translating gives CASTQFWTTDTQYF.

This clone was picked up one time. This chain joins TRBV7-8 and TRBJ1-1; 8 positions match TRBD1. Germline CDR1 reads SGHVS; CDR2 reads FQNEAQ. The CDR3 contains 16 residues. V was pared by 1 base and J by 11 bases, with 15 bases of the junction left unmatched. The CDR3 sequence: CASSLGSWQGADGAFF. CDR3 coding DNA: TGTGCCAGCAGCTTAGGTAGTTGGCAGGGGGCAGATGGGGCTTTCTTT.

The chain recombines TRBV28 with TRBJ1-2; 8 nucleotides line up with TRBD1. Germline CDR1 reads MDHEN; CDR2 reads SYDVKM. This CDR3 has 15 residues. Trimming at V came to 6 bases and at J to 4 bases, leaving 10 bases not matched to a gene. The chain's CDR3 is CASREWSDRAYGYTF. CDR3 sequence (DNA): TGTGCCAGCAGAGAATGGTCGGACAGGGCCTATGGCTACACCTTC.

The chain links TRBV25-1 to TRBJ1-2; the match to TRBD1 covers 7 bases. This CDR3 is 12 amino acids long. After removal of 10 bases from V and 8 bases from J, the junction contained 10 bases not matched to a gene. Germline V gene sequence: CDR1 MGHDK, CDR2 SYGVNS. The DNA for the CDR3 is TGTGCCACTGAACAGGGGACGCAGGGCTACACCTTC. Its protein product is CATEQGTQGYTF.

The genes are TRBV19 and TRBJ2-5; no definite D call. CDR3 length equals 16 residues. Per germline, CDR1 LNHDA and CDR2 SQIVND (reference sequence). Trimming removed 5 bases from V and 1 base from J, with 17 bases in between. In nucleotides, the CDR3 is TGTGCCAGTAGTCCCCCTGGGATTCGCCTCCAAGAGACCCAGTACTTC. This sequence encodes CASSPPGIRLQETQYF.

CDR3 sequence reads: CASSPETGLVLNTGELFF. CDR3 nucleotides: TGTGCCAGTAGTCCAGAGACAGGGCTCGTCCTGAACACCGGGGAGCTGTTTTTT. The rearrangement uses TRBV19 and TRBJ2-2; 7 bases map to TRBD1. The germline gives CDR1 LNHDA, CDR2 SQIVND (reference sequence). The CDR3 runs 18 residues. The V and J ends lost 5 bases and 1 base, in that order; junction bases with no gene match: 13.

V usage is TRBV5-1 and J usage is TRBJ2-1; TRBD2 matches at 7 bases. CDR1 is SGHRS, CDR2 YFSETQ, per germline. After removal of 0 bases from V and 0 bases from J, the junction contained 3 bases not matched to a gene. The CDR3 covers 16 residues. CDR3 coding DNA: TGCGCCAGCAGCTTGGATATAGCGGGCTCCTACAATGAGCAGTTCTTC. Translated: CASSLDIAGSYNEQFF.

The chain employs TRBV10-3 and TRBJ2-2, with 12 bases fitting TRBD2. The CDR3 is made up of 19 amino acids. Trimming removed 6 bases from V and 4 bases from J; junction bases left unmatched: 15. CDR1 ENHRY and CDR2 SYGVKD come from the germline V gene. The CDR3 reads CAISTTTSGRIRFTGELFF. CDR3 DNA sequence: TGTGCCATCAGCACAACGACTAGCGGGAGAATTAGGTTCACCGGGGAGCTGTTTTTT.

The chain uses TRBV9 and TRBJ2-3, with 9 bases matching TRBD2. The CDR3 is 16 amino acids. Losses at the gene ends were 2 bases for V and 0 bases for J; bases not matched to a gene: 4. Germline V gene lookup returns CDR1 SGDLS and CDR2 YYNGEE. In DNA form, the CDR3 reads TGTGCCAGCAGCGTTAGCGGGAGAGGGAGCACAGATACGCAGTATTTT. Translated: CASSVSGRGSTDTQYF.

The rearrangement uses TRBV6-5 and TRBJ2-3, with TRBD2 matching over 7 bases. The germline V gene encodes CDR1 MNHEY and CDR2 SVGAGI. The V gene end was trimmed by 5 bases and the J gene end by 1 base; junction bases not matched to a gene: 6. The CDR3 is made up of 15 amino acids. In nucleotides, the CDR3 is TGTGCCAGCAGTGGGGGGGAGACAGGCACAGATACGCAGTATTTT. It is translated as CASSGGETGTDTQYF.

The chain is built from TRBV5-6 and TRBJ1-5, with D hard to call. V lost 0 bases, J lost 6 bases, and 13 bases lay in between. Germline V gives CDR1 SGHDT, CDR2 YYEEEE. The CDR3 loop spans 15 amino acids. Written as DNA, the CDR3 is TGTGCCAGCAGCTTGGGTGGACCCGCAGGTCAGCCCCAGCATTTT. It specifies CASSLGGPAGQPQHF.